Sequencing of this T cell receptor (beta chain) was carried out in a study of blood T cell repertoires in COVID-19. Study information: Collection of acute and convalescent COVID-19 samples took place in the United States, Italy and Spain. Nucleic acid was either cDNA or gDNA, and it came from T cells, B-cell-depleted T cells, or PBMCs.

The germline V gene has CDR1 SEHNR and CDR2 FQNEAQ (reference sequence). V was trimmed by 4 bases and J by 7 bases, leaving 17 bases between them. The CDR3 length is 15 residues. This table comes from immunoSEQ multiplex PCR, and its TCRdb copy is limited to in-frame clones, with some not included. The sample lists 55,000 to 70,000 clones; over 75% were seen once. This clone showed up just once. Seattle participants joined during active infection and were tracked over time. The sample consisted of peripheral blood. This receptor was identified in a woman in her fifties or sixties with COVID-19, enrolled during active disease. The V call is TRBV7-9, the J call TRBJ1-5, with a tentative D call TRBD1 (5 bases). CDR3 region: CASSSGPGRAQPQHF. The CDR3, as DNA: TGTGCCAGCAGCTCAGGGCCTGGCAGGGCACAGCCCCAGCATTTT.